The following is a T cell receptor beta chain sequence with its context. The data are from a study of blood T cell repertoires in COVID-19. Study-wide context: Both acute and convalescent COVID-19 samples were obtained from the United States, Italy and Spain.

Study processing details: Researchers report that nucleated cell counts were estimated from reference gene primer amplification. The repertoire was sequenced with immunoSEQ multiplex PCR; TCRdb's copy has only in-frame clones and lacks some. V and J calls and clone size follow that table, whereas D and trimming were derived from the DNA. The sample consists of some 270,000 clones, roughly 84% of them appearing once. Germline V gene data show CDR1 as ENHRY and CDR2 as SYGVKD. The CDR3 has 13 amino acids. V was clipped by 6 bases and J by 3 bases; unmatched bases: 4. Specimen: peripheral blood. The chain recombines TRBV10-3 with TRBJ1-1; 7 bases line up with TRBD1. The TCR originated in a woman between 40 and 50 years old who had recovered from COVID-19. The CDR3 region has the DNA TGTGCCATCAGCCGAACAGGGGACACTGAAGCTTTCTTT. Translation: CAISRTGDTEAFF.